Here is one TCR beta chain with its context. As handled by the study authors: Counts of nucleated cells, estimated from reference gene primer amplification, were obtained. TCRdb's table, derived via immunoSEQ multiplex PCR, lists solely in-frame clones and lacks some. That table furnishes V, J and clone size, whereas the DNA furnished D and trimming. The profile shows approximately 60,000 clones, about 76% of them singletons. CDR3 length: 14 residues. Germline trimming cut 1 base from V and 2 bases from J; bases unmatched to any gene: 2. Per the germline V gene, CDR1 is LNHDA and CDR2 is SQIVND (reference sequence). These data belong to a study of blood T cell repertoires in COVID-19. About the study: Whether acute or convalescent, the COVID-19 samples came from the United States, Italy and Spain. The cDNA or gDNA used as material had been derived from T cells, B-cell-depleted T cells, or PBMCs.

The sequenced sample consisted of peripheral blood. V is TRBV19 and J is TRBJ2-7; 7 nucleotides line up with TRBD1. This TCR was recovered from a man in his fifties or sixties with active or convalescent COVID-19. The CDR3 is CASSIGGQAYEQYF. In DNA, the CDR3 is TGTGCCAGTAGTATAGGAGGACAGGCCTACGAGCAGTACTTC. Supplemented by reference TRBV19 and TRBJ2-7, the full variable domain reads DGGITQSPKYLFRKEGQNVTLSCEQNLNHDAMYWYRQDPGQGLRLIYYSQIVNDFQKGDIAEGYSVSREKKESFPLTVTSAQKNPTAFYLCASSIGGQAYEQYFGPGTRLTVT.